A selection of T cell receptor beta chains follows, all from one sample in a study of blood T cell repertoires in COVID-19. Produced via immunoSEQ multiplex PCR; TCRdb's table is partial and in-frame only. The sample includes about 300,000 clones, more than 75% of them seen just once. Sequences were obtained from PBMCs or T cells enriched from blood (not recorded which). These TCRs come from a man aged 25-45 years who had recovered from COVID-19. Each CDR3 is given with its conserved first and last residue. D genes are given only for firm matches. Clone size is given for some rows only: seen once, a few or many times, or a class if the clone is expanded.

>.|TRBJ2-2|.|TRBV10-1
CASRDSQGGNTGELFF
TGCGCCAGCAGAGACTCCCAGGGGGGCAACACCGGGGAGCTGTTTTTT
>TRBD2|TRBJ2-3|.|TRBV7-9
CASSSGLATDTQYF
TGTGCCAGCAGCTCGGGACTAGCCACAGATACGCAGTATTTT
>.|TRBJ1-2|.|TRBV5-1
CASSLGGSFNYGYTF
TGCGCCAGCAGCTTGGGAGGCAGCTTCAACTATGGCTACACCTTC
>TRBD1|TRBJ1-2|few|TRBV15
CATSREQGVGYTF
TGTGCCACCAGCAGAGAACAGGGGGTGGGCTACACCTTC
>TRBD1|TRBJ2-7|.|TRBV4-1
CASSQGQGAYEQYF
TGCGCCAGCAGCCAAGGACAGGGGGCCTACGAGCAGTACTTC
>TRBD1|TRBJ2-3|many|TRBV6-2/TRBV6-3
CASSYTGTAFTDTQYF
TGTGCCAGCAGTTATACCGGGACAGCCTTCACAGATACGCAGTATTTT
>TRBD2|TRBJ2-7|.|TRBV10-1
CASSESRTSGRAIPYEQYF
TGCGCCAGCAGTGAGTCCCGGACTAGCGGGAGGGCCATCCCCTACGAGCAGTACTTC
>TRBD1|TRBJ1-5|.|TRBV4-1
CASSLKIGGSNQPQHF
TGCGCCAGCAGCCTTAAGATAGGGGGCAGCAATCAGCCCCAGCATTTT
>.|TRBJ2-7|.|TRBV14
CASSQDRRGSYEQYF
TGTGCCAGCAGCCAAGATCGACGGGGCTCCTACGAGCAGTACTTC
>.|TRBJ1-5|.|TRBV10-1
CASSGTAYQPQHF
TGCGCCAGCAGTGGGACAGCTTATCAGCCCCAGCATTTT
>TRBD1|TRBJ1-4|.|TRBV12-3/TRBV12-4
CASRGQNLEKLFF
TGTGCCAGCAGGGGACAGAATCTTGAAAAACTGTTTTTT
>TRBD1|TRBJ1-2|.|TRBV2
CASSEGLYHIGTGLEANYGYTF
TGTGCCAGCAGTGAAGGATTGTATCATATTGGGACAGGGTTAGAAGCTAACTATGGCTACACCTTC
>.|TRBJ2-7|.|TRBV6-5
CASNQGEAYEQYF
TGTGCCAGCAATCAGGGGGAGGCCTACGAGCAGTACTTC
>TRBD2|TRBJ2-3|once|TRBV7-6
CASGSWTSGPVDTQYF
TGTGCCAGCGGATCCTGGACTAGCGGACCCGTAGATACGCAGTATTTT
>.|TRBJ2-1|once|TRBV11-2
CASNPVGVVGNEQFF
TGTGCCAGCAACCCGGTCGGGGTCGTTGGGAATGAGCAGTTCTTC
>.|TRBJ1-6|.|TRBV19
CASSMAGGGYNSPLHF
TGTGCCAGTAGTATGGCCGGGGGGGGATATAATTCACCCCTCCACTTT
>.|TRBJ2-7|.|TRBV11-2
CASSLSAMGAYEQYF
TGTGCCAGCAGCTTATCCGCTATGGGAGCTTACGAGCAGTACTTC
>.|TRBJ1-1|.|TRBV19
CASSIPAPREGAFF
TGTGCCAGTAGTATTCCGGCCCCACGGGAAGGGGCTTTCTTT
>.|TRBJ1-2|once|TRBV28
CASSQSGGLHGYTF
TGTGCCAGCAGCCAAAGTGGCGGTCTACACGGCTACACCTTC
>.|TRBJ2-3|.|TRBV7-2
CASSLTGSLTDTQYF
TGTGCCAGCAGCTTGACCGGGTCCCTCACAGATACGCAGTATTTT
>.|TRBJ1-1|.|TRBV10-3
CAISERQFEAFF
TGTGCCATCAGTGAGCGTCAGTTTGAAGCTTTCTTT
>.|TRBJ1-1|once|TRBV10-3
CAISERGGTEAFF
TGTGCCATCAGTGAACGGGGGGGCACTGAAGCTTTCTTT